This T cell receptor beta chain emerged from a study of beta chain features in type 1 diabetes. Study-level points and caveats: Type 1 diabetes patients showed a moderate but significant shortening of TCRB CDR3s in all four CD4+ subsets. Whether HLA type affects TCRB rearrangement stayed undetermined in the present work.

The investigators reverse transcribed all of the isolated RNA, so they sequenced expressed TCRB transcripts. Clones were read by immunoSEQ multiplex PCR, and TCRdb kept only the in-frame ones, dropping some. The sample lists nearly 350,000 clones, 8% occurring once. In its sample, this clone was seen a few times. Its antigen is currently unknown. Germline-derived CDR1 and CDR2 are LGHNA and YSLEER. This CDR3 contains 15 residues. V shed 4 bases and J shed 0 bases, with 10 bases lying between them. The source material was central memory CD4+ T cells from blood. The chain joins TRBV4-3 to TRBJ2-1; D possibly corresponds to TRBD1 (6 bases). The source of this sequence is a woman between 18 and 30 years old in good health. CDR3 sequence reads: CASSPGQSSYNEQFF. The CDR3 region has the DNA TGCGCCAGCAGCCCAGGACAGAGCTCCTACAATGAGCAGTTCTTC.